Listed here is a single TCR beta chain. Antigen unknown. This CDR3 region has 14 residues. Germline V gives CDR1 SGHTA, CDR2 FQGTGA. Trimming took off 6 bases at V and 5 bases at J, with 15 bases between the two ends. Semi-nested PCR with Nested Universal Primer A followed constant-region reverse priming of full-length variable regions. TCRdb used MiXCR to reprocess the 5' RACE reads, holding one entry per CDR3 protein. The sample shows over 50,000 distinct CDR3 sequences, approximately 31% of them seen only once. Purified naive CD4+ T cells were depleted of CD25+ Tregs. General study findings and limits: Tumor memory CD4+ T cell TCR gene usage was found to cluster with blood and lymph node memory CD4+ cells and with lymph node naive CD4+ cells.

The V call is TRBV7-3, the J call TRBJ2-3; D possibly corresponds to TRBD2 (6 bases). The sequence was collected from a female donor with breast cancer. The specimen was tumor-infiltrating naive CD4+ T cells sorted from the breast tumor. Regarding subset: naive CD4+ T cells, CD4+CD45RA+CD25-. As DNA, the CDR3 is TGTGCCAGCAGTTCCGGGAGAGGAAGAGATACGCAGTATTTT. This sequence encodes CASSSGRGRDTQYF.